A single sample gave rise to the 20 T cell receptor beta chains below, sequenced in a study of T cells in Graves' hyperthyroidism and ophthalmopathy. RNA transcripts were the template for amplifying TCR beta CDR3 regions. Initially, a first-round RT-PCR of the TCR CDR3 employed the HTBI primer set. TCRdb reprocessed the multiplex PCR reads via MiXCR and lists one record per CDR3 protein. Counted here are around 250,000 distinct CDR3 sequences, approximately 25% occurring once; the ten biggest clones make up around 32%. Sequences were obtained from blood. The receptors here all came from a woman in her thirties or forties with Graves' ophthalmopathy.

This clonotype appeared many times. This chain joins TRBV28 and TRBJ2-2; 8 positions match TRBD1. The CDR3 is made up of 18 amino acids. The V gene's germline CDR1 is MDHEN and CDR2 SYDVKM. V lost 3 bases, J lost 1 base, and 10 bases stayed unmatched. CDR3 nucleotide sequence: TGTGCCAGCAGTTTTGGAAGCAGGGGGCTCCTGAACACCGGGGAGCTGTTTTTT. This codes for CASSFGSRGLLNTGELFF. The entire variable domain, with the rest obtained from reference TRBV28 and TRBJ2-2, is as follows: DVKVTQSSRYLVKRTGEKVFLECVQDMDHENMFWYRQDPGLGLRLIYFSYDVKMKEKGDIPEGYSVSREKKERFSLILESASTNQTSMYLCASSFGSRGLLNTGELFFGEGSRLTVL.

The gene calls are TRBV19 and TRBJ1-5; 9 bases line up with TRBD1. Germline V lookup: CDR1 LNHDA, CDR2 SQIVND (reference sequence). The CDR3 totals 15 residues. V gave up 6 bases and J gave up 3 bases; unmatched junction bases: 6. CDR3: CASSSGTGYNQPQHF. The CDR3 region has the DNA TGTGCCAGTAGCTCAGGGACAGGGTACAATCAGCCCCAGCATTTT.

The sample holds many counts of this clonotype. The rearrangement joins TRBV9 to TRBJ2-7; TRBD2 agrees at 8 bases. Trimming removed 0 bases from V and 4 bases from J; junction bases left unmatched: 6. CDR3 length: 15 amino acids. Germline V gene lookup returns CDR1 SGDLS and CDR2 YYNGEE. CDR3 residues: CASSVGAGEEYEQYF. Here the CDR3 DNA reads TGTGCCAGCAGCGTAGGAGCGGGAGAGGAGTACGAGCAGTACTTC.

This clonotype was observed many times. The chain joins TRBV7-2 to TRBJ2-7; D might be TRBD2 (6 bases). Trimming left V 2 bases short and J 3 bases short, with 8 bases between. CDR1 is SGHTA, CDR2 FQGNSA, per germline. The CDR3 runs to 13 residues. CDR3 coding DNA: TGTGCCAGCAGCTTATCGGGAGTCTACGAGCAGTACTTC. Translation: CASSLSGVYEQYF.

This clonotype was counted at least ten times. The rearrangement joins TRBV6-5 to TRBJ2-7; TRBD1 aligns across 8 bases. Germline-derived CDR1 and CDR2 are MNHEY and SVGAGI. This CDR3 region has 14 residues. V lost 5 bases and J lost 5; bases outside the gene matches: 8. The CDR3 sequence is CASSPRDRYDEQYF. In DNA, the CDR3 is TGTGCCAGCAGTCCCCGGGACAGGTACGACGAGCAGTACTTC.

On this clonotype itself: This may be a read error: a much more frequent sequence differs by one nucleotide. V usage is TRBV20-1 and J usage is TRBJ1-5; D is ambiguous. V was cut by 7 bases and J by 1 base, with 8 bases left in between. Germline V gene lookup returns CDR1 DFQATT and CDR2 SNEGSKA (reference sequence). The CDR3 is 12 amino acids. CDR3 sequence: CSGISSNQPQHF. The CDR3 bases are TGCAGTGGGATCTCCAGCAATCAGCCCCAGCATTTT.

This clonotype has just a few counts. The V gene is TRBV14, the J gene TRBJ1-3; D uncertain. V was pared by 0 bases and J by 4 bases, with 22 bases between. Germline lookup yields CDR1 SGHDN and CDR2 FVKESK. The CDR3 runs to 19 residues. Here the CDR3 reads CASSQEWPWEGSFGNTIYF. For the CDR3, the DNA is TGTGCCAGCAGCCAAGAATGGCCCTGGGAGGGTAGTTTCGGAAACACCATATATTTT.

The chain carries TRBV28 and TRBJ1-1; TRBD1 matches at 9 bases. CDR3 length: 16 amino acids. The trim removed 5 bases at V and 7 bases at J, leaving 14 bases unmatched. Germline CDR1 MDHEN, CDR2 SYDVKM. The CDR3 reads CASSGSGTGRRGEAFF. CDR3 in DNA: TGTGCCAGCAGTGGCTCCGGGACAGGGCGAAGGGGTGAAGCTTTCTTT.

The rearrangement uses TRBV7-2 and TRBJ1-5; D possibly corresponds to TRBD1 (6 bases). CDR3 length equals 14 residues. V was pared by 1 base and J by 5 bases, with 9 bases between. The V gene's germline CDR1 is SGHTA and CDR2 FQGNSA. CDR3 in DNA: TGTGCCAGCAGCTTAGACCACAGGGATCAGCCCCAGCATTTT. This gives the protein CASSLDHRDQPQHF.

This clonotype was recorded many times. This chain joins TRBV28 and TRBJ2-4; D is ambiguous. Between the trimmed V and J ends, which lost 3 bases and 0 bases, there was a span of 12 bases. In germline, CDR1 is MDHEN, CDR2 SYDVKM. The CDR3 is made up of 16 amino acids. CDR3 DNA sequence: TGTGCCAGCAGTTTTAGTACAGATCTAGCCAAAAACATTCAGTACTTC. It translates to CASSFSTDLAKNIQYF. Based on the CDR3 plus reference TRBV28 and TRBJ2-4, the full variable domain is DVKVTQSSRYLVKRTGEKVFLECVQDMDHENMFWYRQDPGLGLRLIYFSYDVKMKEKGDIPEGYSVSREKKERFSLILESASTNQTSMYLCASSFSTDLAKNIQYFGAGTRLSVL.

This clonotype showed up many times. Here the CDR3 reads CASSPRQKGFITEAFF. DNA of the CDR3: TGTGCCAGCAGTCCTAGACAGAAAGGGTTTATCACTGAAGCTTTCTTT. V and J are TRBV5-6 and TRBJ1-1, with D perhaps TRBD1 (5 bases). V lost 5 bases and J lost 4, with 21 bases in between. Per the germline V gene, CDR1 is SGHDT and CDR2 is YYEEEE. The length of the CDR3 is 16 residues.

This clonotype occurred many times. V is TRBV20-1 and J is TRBJ2-5; D may be TRBD2 (5 bases). Trimming removed 0 bases from V and 8 bases from J, with 10 bases in between. The CDR3 length is 12 residues. Germline-derived CDR1 and CDR2 are DFQATT and SNEGSKA (reference sequence). CDR3 nucleotides: TGCAGTGCTAGAGATAATAGCGCTACCCAGTACTTC. It is translated as CSARDNSATQYF.

This clonotype was observed a single time. This rearrangement joins TRBV6-1 to TRBJ2-7; D not resolved. Germline assignment: CDR1 MNHNS and CDR2 SASEGT. Trimming left V 7 bases short and J 0 bases short, with 13 bases between. The CDR3 loop spans 14 amino acids. CDR3 in DNA: TGTGCCAGCAAGTCGACCCCCTCCTCCTACGAGCAGTACTTC. It is translated as CASKSTPSSYEQYF.

The chain joins TRBV29-1 to TRBJ1-1; TRBD1 matches 8 bases. With 7 bases clipped from V and 4 bases from J, the junction kept 5 bases outside the gene matches. Germline V gives CDR1 SQVTM, CDR2 ANQGSEA. CDR3 length: 12 residues. The CDR3: CSGLTGATEAFF. Written as DNA, the CDR3 is TGCAGCGGGCTGACAGGGGCCACTGAAGCTTTCTTT.

This clonotype was counted ten times or more. This chain connects TRBV24-1 to TRBJ1-2; TRBD1 might be the D (5 bases). The germline V gene has CDR1 KGHDR and CDR2 SFDVKD. Trimming removed 4 bases from V and 7 bases from J, with 15 bases in between. CDR3 size: 14 residues. This CDR3 reads CATSDPGTFSGYTF. The CDR3 DNA reads TGTGCCACCAGTGACCCCGGGACCTTCAGTGGCTACACCTTC.

This clonotype was counted ten times or more. The chain couples TRBV20-1 to TRBJ1-1; tentative D call: TRBD1 (5 bases). V was cut by 3 bases and J by 2 bases, with 10 bases left in between. This CDR3 contains 13 residues. Germline-derived CDR1 and CDR2 are DFQATT and SNEGSKA (reference sequence). The CDR3 DNA reads as TGCAGTGCTAGGAAGGGACCCAACACTGAAGCTTTCTTT. Translation: CSARKGPNTEAFF.

The genes are TRBV6-2 or TRBV6-3 and TRBJ1-5; D remains unclear. The V gene's germline CDR1 is MNHEY and CDR2 SVGEGT. The CDR3 length is 15 residues. V was cut by 4 bases and J by 7 bases, with 17 bases left in between. In DNA form, the CDR3 reads TGTGCCAGCAGTTCGGTTCTCTCTCCCTACCAGCCCCAGCATTTT. Translating gives CASSSVLSPYQPQHF.

This clonotype was picked up many times. This chain links TRBV18 with TRBJ2-7; 9 bases are a match to TRBD1. The CDR3 covers 15 residues. The germline V gene has CDR1 KGHSH and CDR2 LQKENI. V shed 2 bases and J 4 bases; nucleotides not matched to a gene: 6. The CDR3 DNA reads TGTGCCAGCTCACCAGCAAAGGGACAGGGTTACGAGCAGTACTTC. It is translated as CASSPAKGQGYEQYF.

The chain is built from TRBV7-2 and TRBJ2-7, with 7 bases lining up with TRBD2. Unmatched junction bases numbered 10, after V lost 5 bases and J lost 3 bases. Germline V gene lookup returns CDR1 SGHTA and CDR2 FQGNSA. The CDR3 runs to 15 residues. This CDR3 is CASSPAGGRVYEQYF. In DNA, the CDR3 is TGTGCCAGCAGCCCAGCCGGCGGGAGAGTCTACGAGCAGTACTTC.

This clonotype was picked up many times. V usage is TRBV10-3 and J usage is TRBJ1-2; D is possibly TRBD1 (5 bases). V was pared by 6 bases and J by 4 bases, with 15 bases between. This CDR3 is 14 amino acids long. Germline V CDR1 and CDR2: ENHRY, SYGVKD. In nucleotides, the CDR3 is TGTGCCATCAGCTTACTCAGGGATAGCTATGGCTACACCTTC. Protein sequence: CAISLLRDSYGYTF.